The following is a T cell receptor (beta chain) sequence with its context. V was pared by 3 bases and J by 0 bases, with 8 bases between. The V gene's germline CDR1 is SGHNT and CDR2 YENEEA. There are 14 residues in the CDR3. The data stem from a study of blood T cell repertoires in COVID-19. Background on the study: Spain, Italy and the United States supplied samples that represented acute and convalescent COVID-19. The cDNA or gDNA used as material had been derived from T cells, B-cell-depleted T cells, or PBMCs.

Libraries were prepared by immunoSEQ multiplex PCR; TCRdb keeps only in-frame clonotypes and omits some of them. Of approximately 210,000 clones detected, around 80% appear once; the ten largest clones hold about an eighth. The material sequenced was peripheral blood. The TCR sequence derives from a woman aged 40 to 50 with acute or convalescent COVID-19. This chain links TRBV11-3 with TRBJ2-5; possible D gene TRBD2, 6 bases. The CDR3 sequence: CASSFGGNQETQYF. Written as DNA, the CDR3 is TGTGCCAGCAGCTTCGGAGGGAACCAAGAGACCCAGTACTTC.